This TCR beta chain was found in a study of shared clonotypes between healthy human individuals. Study-wide findings and caveats: On the whole, naive subsets had larger estimated richness than memory subsets had. Rarefaction curves obtained for sorted subsets showed sequencing incomplete despite large depth. A few donors had roughly 5.2% of their naive CD4 clonotypes in common. Some clonotypes were shared by all four sorted-subset donors, while others were not shared. The non-shared ones had lower generation probabilities than the shared ones.

Comment on this clone: Its antigen is undetermined.

Data came from immunoSEQ multiplex PCR; TCRdb stores just in-frame clones and leaves some out. The data show roughly 2.5 million clones, about 92% seen once. CDR3 size: 14 residues. V was cut by 11 bases and J by 0 bases, with 14 bases left in between. Germline loops: CDR1 LNHNV, CDR2 YYDKDF (reference sequence). The source material was naive CD4+ T cells sorted from blood. Subset specified: CD45RA+ positively selected. The receptor's source is a man in his late teens or twenties in good health. The chain recombines TRBV15 with TRBJ1-3; a weak D match, TRBD1 (6 bases). The CDR3 is CAAGTGRSGNTIYF. The CDR3, as DNA: TGTGCCGCCGGTACAGGGCGCTCTGGAAACACCATATATTTT.